This TCR beta chain was found in a study of T cell repertoires in cytomegalovirus infection. In its sample, this clonotype was seen a few times. Its specificity is unknown. The junction had 9 bases not matched to a gene; V was cut back by 0 bases and J by 3 bases. CDR3 size: 17 residues. Germline lookup yields CDR1 MDHEN and CDR2 SYDVKM. TCRdb re-called the reads through MiXCR, storing one row per CDR3 protein. The sample shows fewer than 1,000,000 distinct CDR3 sequences, around 30% of them seen only once. The chain combines TRBV28 with TRBJ2-5; TRBD2 agrees at 8 bases. This receptor was identified in a human donor in good health (CMV status not recorded). Some clones in this sample may be carry-over from other donors' samples. Sequencing was performed on cultured CD8+ T cells from PBMCs, taken from culture after CMV antigen stimulation. The CDR3 reads CASSLWGLDKLEETQYF. The CDR3 DNA reads as TGTGCCAGCAGTTTATGGGGACTAGATAAACTAGAAGAGACCCAGTACTTC.